This T cell receptor (beta chain) came from a study of blood T cell repertoires in COVID-19. Study-wide context: Some COVID-19 samples were acute and others convalescent; all came from the United States, Italy and Spain. The analysed material was cDNA or gDNA that came from T cells, B-cell-depleted T cells, or PBMCs.

This clone was detected ten times or more. Methods used by the authors: Counts of nucleated cells, estimated from reference gene primer amplification, were obtained. Sequencing used immunoSEQ multiplex PCR; TCRdb keeps in-frame clones, though not all of them. The V and J calls and clone size were taken over from that table, and D and trimming were inferred from the DNA. The table lists some 83,000 clones, more than 70% of them singletons. The CDR3 runs to 13 residues. V gave up 1 base and J gave up 2 bases, with 6 bases separating them. Germline lookup yields CDR1 LGHNT and CDR2 FRNRAP. Specimen: peripheral blood. This TCR was recovered from a man aged 55 to 70 with acute or convalescent COVID-19. The chain couples TRBV12-5 to TRBJ2-7, with a tentative D call TRBD1 (5 bases). The CDR3 reads CASGLGRAYEQYF. The DNA for the CDR3 is TGTGCTAGTGGTTTGGGCAGGGCCTACGAGCAGTACTTC.